This T cell receptor (beta chain) was found in a study of cytomegalovirus exposure and HLA in healthy donors. Study-wide findings and caveats: CMV antigen specificity was confirmed in vitro for a few CMV-associated chains. Listed as cytomegalovirus-associated were around 160 TCR beta chains. With later analysis, a missense DCLRE1C variant became linked to TCR beta V- and J-gene trimming.

PCR involved 60 Vbeta and 13 Jbeta primers. The table came from immunoSEQ multiplex PCR; TCRdb's copy has only in-frame clones and leaves some out. The table shows about 220,000 clones, with roughly 85% occurring only once. This clone was counted a single time. Its cognate antigen is unknown. Sequenced material: PBMCs. This sequence originates from a male donor in good health and CMV-seronegative.

The CDR3 DNA follows: TGTGCCAGCAGCTTCGCCCGGACAGGGGGCTATGGCTACACCTTC. It encodes CASSFARTGGYGYTF. J is TRBJ1-2 and V is TRBV5-6; TRBD1 matches at 10 bases. Germline CDR1 SGHDT, CDR2 YYEEEE. After removal of 2 bases from V and 4 bases from J, the junction contained 5 bases not matched to a gene. The CDR3 is 15 residues long.